What follows are 12 T cell receptor beta chains derived from one specimen sequenced in a study of chemoradiotherapy in HPV16-positive cancers. Libraries were prepared by immunoSEQ multiplex PCR; TCRdb keeps only in-frame clonotypes and omits some of them. The repertoire holds thousands of clones, with 55% to 80% as singletons. Specimen collection occurred from a patient who underwent chemoradiotherapy. The receptors were sampled from a human donor with HPV-associated anogenital cancer.

This clone has a single count. This rearrangement joins TRBV27 to TRBJ2-7, with 8 nucleotides matching TRBD2. Germline values: CDR1 MNHEY, CDR2 SMNVEV (reference sequence). Trimming removed 5 bases from V and 3 bases from J; junction bases left unmatched: 9. There are 15 residues in the CDR3. CDR3 nucleotides: TGTGCCAGCAGTCCCGTTGCGGCGGGAGGCTACGAGCAGTACTTC. Amino acid sequence: CASSPVAAGGYEQYF.

This clone has only a few counts. V and J are TRBV5-4 and TRBJ1-1, with 7 bases matching TRBD1. CDR1 and CDR2 from the germline V gene are SGHNT and YYREEE (reference sequence). The CDR3 sequence is 14 residues long. V lost 4 bases to trimming and J lost 4 bases; unmatched junction nucleotides: 7. This chain's CDR3 is CASSAKQGPTEAFF. DNA for the CDR3: TGTGCCAGCAGCGCTAAACAGGGGCCCACTGAAGCTTTCTTT.

The J gene is TRBJ2-3, the V gene TRBV27, with a weak D call TRBD1 (5 bases). This CDR3 contains 15 residues. Trimming took off 1 base at V and 1 base at J, with 9 bases between the two ends. CDR1 and CDR2 from the germline V gene are MNHEY and SMNVEV (reference sequence). For the CDR3, the DNA is TGTGCCAGCAGTTTATTCGGCAGGGGCACAGATACGCAGTATTTT. Its protein is CASSLFGRGTDTQYF.

This clone has just one count. The chain joins TRBV7-2 to TRBJ1-1; possibly TRBD1 for D (5 bases). Trimming shortened V by 5 bases and J by 0 bases, and 13 bases separated the two germline ends. The CDR3 contains 15 residues. Per germline, CDR1 SGHTA and CDR2 FQGNSA. Here the CDR3 DNA reads TGTGCCAGCAGCACGGGACTGCTTATGAACACTGAAGCTTTCTTT. Translated, it gives CASSTGLLMNTEAFF.

The CDR3: CASSLQALGSYNEQFF. The CDR3 DNA reads as TGTGCCAGCAGCTTACAAGCGTTGGGGTCCTACAATGAGCAGTTCTTC. This chain connects TRBV7-6 to TRBJ2-1; D not certain. V was pared by 2 bases and J by 1 base, with 12 bases between. CDR1 is SGHVS, CDR2 FNYEAQ, per germline. The CDR3 covers 16 residues. The full variable domain, its missing parts supplied by reference TRBV7-6 and TRBJ2-1, is GAGVSQSPRYKVTKRGQDVALRCDPISGHVSLYWYRQALGQGPEFLTYFNYEAQQDKSGLPNDRFSAERPEGSISTLTIQRTEQRDSAMYRCASSLQALGSYNEQFFGPGTRLTVL.

The genes are TRBV15 and TRBJ2-3; D is unresolved. CDR1 is LNHNV and CDR2 is YYDKDF in the germline V gene (reference sequence). The CDR3 is 13 residues long. The V and J ends lost 0 bases and 4 bases respectively, with 5 bases between them. In DNA, the CDR3 is TGTGCCACCAGCAGAGATCAAGCAGATACGCAGTATTTT. Protein sequence: CATSRDQADTQYF. Drawing the rest from reference TRBV15 and TRBJ2-3, the complete variable domain is DAMVIQNPRYQVTQFGKPVTLSCSQTLNHNVMYWYQQKSSQAPKLLFHYYDKDFNNEADTPDNFQSRRPNTSFCFLDIRSPGLGDTAMYLCATSRDQADTQYFGPGTRLTVL.

The genes are TRBV7-2 and TRBJ2-1; 9 nucleotides match TRBD2. V lost 5 bases, J lost 6 bases, and 11 bases stayed unmatched. Germline-derived CDR1 and CDR2 are SGHTA and FQGNSA. The CDR3 is 16 residues long. The CDR3 is CASSPNHASGTNEQFF. CDR3 DNA sequence: TGTGCCAGCAGCCCTAACCATGCTAGCGGGACCAATGAGCAGTTCTTC.

The chain uses TRBV15 and TRBJ1-5, with D maybe TRBD1 (6 bases). CDR3 length: 17 amino acids. Trimming stripped 1 base from V and 0 bases from J, with 13 bases between. Per germline, CDR1 LNHNV and CDR2 YYDKDF (reference sequence). The CDR3 loop is CATSRVTDSYSNQPQHF. The DNA for the CDR3 is TGTGCCACCAGCAGAGTAACGGACAGCTATAGCAATCAGCCCCAGCATTTT.

The rearrangement uses TRBV5-1 and TRBJ2-3; 8 bases fit TRBD2. The CDR3 is made up of 15 amino acids. Germline lookup yields CDR1 SGHRS and CDR2 YFSETQ. J gave up 2 bases and V 0 bases, and 2 bases lay outside the gene matches. The CDR3 loop is CASSLVSGDTDTQYF. For the CDR3, the DNA is TGCGCCAGCAGCTTGGTTAGCGGGGACACAGATACGCAGTATTTT.

The rearrangement links TRBV5-1 to TRBJ2-5, with a possible D match to TRBD2 (5 bases). This CDR3 contains 14 residues. Germline V gene sequence: CDR1 SGHRS, CDR2 YFSETQ. The ends were cut back, 4 bases at V and 2 bases at J, with 12 bases in the middle. Written as DNA, the CDR3 is TGCGCCAGCAGCCCAGGAGGTGGGCAAGAGACCCAGTACTTC. Residues: CASSPGGGQETQYF.

This chain uses TRBV5-1 with TRBJ2-5, with unresolved D. Trimming cost V 0 bases and J 7 bases, with 4 bases left between them. Germline V gene sequence: CDR1 SGHRS, CDR2 YFSETQ. This CDR3 has 11 residues. Written as DNA, the CDR3 is TGCGCCAGCAGCTTGGAGGGGACCCAGTACTTC. Translated: CASSLEGTQYF.

This clone appeared a few times. V is TRBV21-1 and J is TRBJ2-7. TRBV21-1 is a documented pseudogene. The CDR3 has 15 amino acids. The CDR3 is CASSKAGMTSYEQYF. The CDR3 nucleotides read TGTGCCAGCAGCAAAGCGGGGATGACCTCCTACGAGCAGTACTTC.